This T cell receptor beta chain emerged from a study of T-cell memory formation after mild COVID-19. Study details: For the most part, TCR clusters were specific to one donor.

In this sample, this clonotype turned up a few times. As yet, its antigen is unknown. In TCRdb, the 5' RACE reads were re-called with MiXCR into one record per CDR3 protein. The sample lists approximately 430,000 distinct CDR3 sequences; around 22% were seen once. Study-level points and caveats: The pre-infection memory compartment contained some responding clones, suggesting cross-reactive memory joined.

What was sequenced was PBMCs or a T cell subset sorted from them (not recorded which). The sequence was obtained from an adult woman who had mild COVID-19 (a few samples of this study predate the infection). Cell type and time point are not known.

The CDR3 loop is CASSWTSGEQYF. CDR3 nucleotides: TGCGCCAGCAGCTGGACTAGCGGCGAGCAGTACTTC. This sequence joins TRBV5-1 and TRBJ2-7, with 10 bases identical to TRBD2. V shed 3 bases, J shed 6 bases, and the junction held 0 bases outside the gene matches. The CDR3 length is 12 residues. The germline V gene has CDR1 SGHRS and CDR2 YFSETQ. Filled out from reference TRBV5-1 and TRBJ2-7, the complete variable domain reads KAGVTQTPRYLIKTRGQQVTLSCSPISGHRSVSWYQQTPGQGLQFLFEYFSETQRNKGNFPGRFSGRQFSNSRSEMNVSTLELGDSALYLCASSWTSGEQYFGPGTRLTVT.